The TCR beta chain described here comes from a study of CD8+ T cells in alopecia areata. Once RNA had been extracted, it was reverse transcribed into cDNA to act as the sequencing template. The table came from immunoSEQ multiplex PCR; TCRdb's copy has only in-frame clones and leaves some out. The sample includes some 170,000 clones, over 55% of them seen just once. Regarding this clone: Its target is unknown.

Punch biopsies of lesional scalp, plus peripheral blood, were taken from alopecia areata patients. Sorted populations comprised CD4+ and CD8+ T cells obtained from PBMCs. Study observations and caveats: Greater clonality was observed in lesional scalp samples, especially alopecia totalis/universalis, versus normal scalp.

Between the trimmed V and J ends, which lost 7 bases and 3 bases, there was a span of 17 bases. The germline gives CDR1 SNHLY, CDR2 FYNNEI. This CDR3 comprises 15 residues. This TCR came from a human donor with alopecia areata. V gene TRBV2 combines with J gene TRBJ2-3, with D maybe TRBD2 (6 bases). Sequencing used CD4+ T cells sorted from blood, obtained at week 0. CDR3 nucleotides: TGTGCCAGCACTCCGACCGGACTATGGACAGATACGCAGTATTTT. It is translated as CASTPTGLWTDTQYF.